A selection of T cell receptor beta chains follows, all from one sample in a study of T cell responses to AZD1222 COVID-19 vaccine. Repertoires were generated with immunoSEQ multiplex PCR, while TCRdb's copy carries only in-frame clones and drops some. The sample lists 150,000 to 160,000 clones, more than 90% occurring once. The specimen comprised peripheral blood, sampled on day 0 of AZD1222 vaccination. All receptors derive from an adult in good health. CDR3s leave out the opening cysteine and the closing phenylalanine or tryptophan.

V	J	CDR3
TRBV30	TRBJ2-7	ASTPPGQVYEQY
TRBV12-3/TRBV12-4	TRBJ1-1	ASSLKGNTEAF
TRBV19	TRBJ1-3	ASSRGGPGNTIY
TRBV2	TRBJ2-7	ASGRTGSYEQY
TRBV24-1	TRBJ2-1	ATSDPRLAGGPRSYNEQF
TRBV10-1	TRBJ1-4	ASQRATNEKLF
TRBV29-1	TRBJ1-1	SVPYVTGGLKMKTEAF
TRBV30	TRBJ2-3	AWTRGLAGGGDTQY
TRBV5-1	TRBJ1-4	ASSLTGFQEKLF
TRBV6-5	TRBJ2-3	ASSYGGVSAPKY
TRBV28	TRBJ2-7	ATRTPWGYEQY
TRBV11-2	TRBJ2-6	ASSQTTLRQYSGANVLT
TRBV4-1	TRBJ1-2	ASSLLQGGGYT
TRBV18	TRBJ1-5	ASSPGQGGNQPQH
TRBV19	TRBJ1-2	ASSMRFGDGGANYGYT
TRBV5-6	TRBJ1-3	ASSSGFSGNTIY
TRBV3-1/TRBV3-2	TRBJ2-1	ASRGLALNEQF
TRBV7-9	TRBJ2-7	ASSISGAAYEQY
TRBV5-1	TRBJ2-5	ASSLGGQLGETQY
TRBV24-1	TRBJ1-5	ATSDGNSNQPQH
TRBV5-4	TRBJ1-1	ASSRDPNTEAF
TRBV5-1	TRBJ2-1	ASSFQGAYNEQF
TRBV10-3	TRBJ2-7	AISELDEQY
TRBV7-9	TRBJ1-1	ASSLPVGGTEAF
TRBV5-1	TRBJ2-1	ASSLSGGYNEQF
TRBV27	TRBJ2-1	ASSLIARPSYNEQF
TRBV19	TRBJ1-5	ASRDGYQPQH
TRBV2	TRBJ1-6	ASSGGPDSPLH